This T cell receptor (beta chain) was retrieved from a study of cytomegalovirus exposure and HLA in healthy donors (dated by TCRdb to about 2017). Describing the broader study: An earlier analysis of roughly 500 of the donors reported 250 to 300 Gb of sequence data and 100 million to 140 million unique TCR beta sequences from 190 million or so T cells. About 280 gigabases of sequencing data and roughly 90 million unique TCR sequences were included in an early release covering 550 to 800 HLA-typed donors. Of the roughly 430 genotyped donors, approximately 83% fell in the genetic ancestry cluster associated with self-reported Caucasian donors. The study aimed to test whether cataloging public T cell receptors could reveal signatures of past pathogen exposure. The study used immunosequencing to profile the T cell repertoires of 666 subjects and linked those repertoires to cytomegalovirus serostatus. In addition to the first cohort of 650 to 750 subjects, a separate validation cohort of around 110 different subjects was used. The study combined high-throughput TCR immunosequencing, statistical association of individual TCRs with disease status, and machine learning to predict cytomegalovirus infection status. To study patterns of TCR occurrence, a later analysis re-analyzed previously published TCR beta repertoires from hundreds of donors and added high-resolution HLA genotyping. In the later analysis, no new phenotypic data were used to find candidate immune exposures; instead, reliance was placed on TCR beta sequences and their occurrence across donors. An earlier analysis of approximately 640 of the donors applied high-throughput TCR beta sequencing to assess whether each TCR beta V gene segment acted as functional or pseudogenic. Donor age, sex, ethnicity and CMV serostatus were compiled alongside the repertoire data. In a later genetic analysis, genome-wide SNP genotypes for about 60% of the 666 donors were used, and that subset was treated as a discovery cohort. Every discovery cohort repertoire had been produced on one sequencing platform. Class I and class II HLA loci were covered by the typing at four-digit resolution. Typing coverage varied by locus: roughly 620-640 donors for A, B, C, DRB1 and DQB1; about 520 for DQA1; some 610 for DPA1; under 490 for DPB1. Roughly 5 DR-DQ haplotypes were handled as single units for association and clustering, since linkage in the cohort was strong. Among about 410 genotyped donors of the cohort, an average of approximately 220,000 unique TCR beta nucleotide sequences was sequenced per donor, of which roughly 17% were non-productive.

The CDR3 numbers 13 residues from cysteine through phenylalanine. CDR3 DNA is the only sequence kept; it has 39 bases, read in frame from the first base. Trimming accounts for 6 bases at V and 8 bases at J, while the number of junction bases matched to no gene is 8. According to the germline V gene (reference sequence), CDR1 reads MNHNY and CDR2 reads SVGAGI. A remark on this clone: There is no known antigen for this receptor. Per-nucleotide qualities are absent, and no much larger clonotype sits a single base away.

In total, about 650 healthy bone marrow donors made up the cohort. Cohort members were all nominally healthy when sampled, although unrecorded immune exposures were likely present. The donor tested CMV seronegative and was one of the 352 seronegative cohort members. A peripheral blood sample was collected from each donor, and TCR beta sequencing was performed on peripheral blood mononuclear cells. Genomic DNA extraction from the blood cell samples was performed with the Qiagen DNeasy Blood Extraction Kit. What the research found in general, with its limitations: In a later analysis, HLA-associated TCR beta chains were found to be more clonally expanded and to have lower generation probabilities than equally common non-associated chains. A cluster of highly shared sequence variants was judged likely to be a technical artifact of the sequencing pipeline. Only TCR beta chains were sequenced in this cohort, and the absence of alpha or paired-chain data limited detectable features. Several of the top co-occurrence clusters appeared to be linked to parvovirus B19, influenza, CMV and Epstein-Barr virus, according to a later analysis. Approximately 18 rarely observed V segments, including chromosome 9 orphons, were excluded from the earlier analysis of approximately 500 of the donors because counts were too low. According to the authors, the approach could potentially be generalized to other disease states and immunological phenotypes. A later analysis associated roughly 17,000 TCR beta sequences with specific HLA alleles at a false discovery rate of 0.05. HLA typing was unavailable for some donors at each locus, so association tests used only the typed subset. In vitro tests confirmed that a few of the cytomegalovirus-associated TCR beta chains recognize cytomegalovirus antigens. Sequencing depth was assumed to be roughly uniform across donors in the presence/absence analyses, though that assumption may not hold. A later genetic analysis associated a missense DCLRE1C variant with V-gene and J-gene trimming of TCR beta chains, and an independent cohort replicated the association. Linkage disequilibrium might explain the correlated functional status among segregating V segments, but an unknown experimental factor could not be ruled out. A further reported finding was that TCR beta sequences accurately predicted the HLA-A and HLA-B alleles for most subjects in the first cohort. Cytomegalovirus status was reported to be diagnosed by the classifier with high specificity and sensitivity in both the original and validation cohorts. When HLA alleles, especially DR and DQ, strongly co-occurred, attributing TCR associations to individual alleles was difficult. According to a later analysis, most CMV-associated TCR beta chains appeared to be HLA-restricted, and the HLA associations seemed to be driven largely by CMV exposure. A later analysis found that TCR association rates varied across HLA loci, with DRB1 alleles showing the most associated TCRs and HLA-C alleles the fewest. The study gave a list of some 150 TCR beta chains associated with cytomegalovirus. Some IMGT-functional V segments, including TRBV6-2 and TRBV6-3, could not be distinguished by the 87-base-pair reads and were therefore excluded. A later genetic analysis reported fewer N-insertions in productive TCRs among donors in an Asian-associated ancestry cluster than the roughly 700-donor mean. Across donors, most TCR sequences were observed very rarely, whereas some public TCRs were present in many individuals. For the cohort, immune exposure information was limited to CMV serostatus. Broadly in line with IMGT annotations, most TCR beta V segments showed up in productive rearrangements about 90% or about 30% of the time in an earlier analysis of some 590 of the donors.

Receptor amplification or capture employed the immunoSEQ multiplex PCR assay. For the multiplex PCR, a mixture combining 60 forward primers for TCR Vbeta segments and 13 reverse primers for TCR Jbeta segments was used. A multiplex PCR assay on genomic DNA amplified the CDR3 region of rearranged TCR beta genes. The Illumina HiSeq System was used to sequence the amplified TCR beta libraries as 87-base-pair reads. Under the source paper's analysis protocol: In a later analysis, tens of millions of unique TCR beta chains were counted across the roughly 670 repertoires, and around 10 million of these chains were shared by at least two donors. Raw reads were error-corrected and collapsed into unique sequences by a nearest-neighbor algorithm in which closely related sequences were merged to remove PCR and sequencing errors. V, D and J gene segments were assigned by aligning CDR3 sequences to IMGT reference sequences. For a sequence to be retained, a match of at least six nucleotides to both a V gene segment and a J gene segment was required. A rearrangement was called productive if the CDR3 had no stop codons and remained in frame with V and J, and every other rearrangement was called non-productive. Following IMGT convention, CDR3 was defined as the stretch from the second conserved V-encoded cysteine up to the conserved J-encoded phenylalanine. The earlier analysis of a few hundred of the donors excluded any sequence lacking an unambiguous match to a single V gene segment. In an earlier analysis of about 590 of the donors, a V segment was called functional when productive rearrangements were above 56.7%, and segregating when the standard deviation between donors exceeded 5%. A statistical classification framework was built to diagnose cytomegalovirus status from the catalog of TCR beta chain sequences. A later analysis assigned V and J genes by comparing TCR nucleotide sequences with IMGT/GENE-DB human TR gene sequences. Using the TCRdist pipeline, a later analysis assigned CDR3 sequences along with most-parsimonious VDJ recombination scenarios. A later analysis defined each TCR beta chain by its CDR3 amino acid sequence plus V-gene family, and excluded reads lacking a unique V-gene family. A later analysis removed over 500 highly shared, low-generation-probability nucleotide sequences to deal with suspected cross-contamination and a sequencing artifact. In a later analysis, a clonal expansion index for each public chain was calculated from normalized within-repertoire ranks of inferred template counts. A later analysis computed generation probabilities with a VDJ recombination model fitted to out-of-frame rearrangements, and checked the results against IGoR. A later analysis scored TCR-TCR, TCR-HLA and TCR-CMV co-occurrence with hypergeometric tests, applying a repertoire-size bias correction to TCR pairs. To estimate false discovery rates, a later analysis permuted the HLA or CMV assignments 20 times. A later analysis grouped co-occurring TCRs with DBSCAN, adding TCRdist sequence similarity when clustering within HLA-allele-positive subsets. Co-occurrence clustering excluded repertoires with fewer than 30,000 or more than 120,000 public chains, plus five with anomalous nucleotide sharing. The clones in this table, taken by TCRdb from immuneACCESS, are in-frame only. Not every clone is retained; where verified, under half of the shortfall comes from an unresolved V gene, and the cause of the rest is unknown. That table is the source of V, J and clone size, and D and trimming were worked out from the DNA. The sample records fewer than 90,000 clones, 77% of which are singletons. The ten largest clones add up to approximately 3.7% of the sample.

Material: PBMCs. The V and J genes are TRBV6-6 and TRBJ2-3, with 7 junctional bases fitting TRBD1. The source of this sequence is a man aged 25-40 years in good health and CMV-seronegative. CDR3 region: CASSKFQGVTQYF. Read as DNA, the sequence is TGTGCCAGCAGCAAGTTCCAGGGGGTTACGCAGTATTTT.